This T cell receptor (beta chain) was recorded in a study of blood T cell repertoires in COVID-19 (dated by TCRdb to the early 2020s). Broadly, across the study: The collaborator samples originated in the United States, Italy and Spain and spanned the acute and convalescent phases of COVID-19. The material from the prospective study consisted of cDNA or gDNA derived from T cells, B-cell-depleted T cells, or PBMCs. The dataset comprised deeply sampled blood TCRbeta repertoires from subjects exposed to, actively infected with, or recovered from COVID-19. The repertoires were released in a freely available public database intended as a resource for research on the immune response to SARS-CoV-2. The samples were drawn from two sources: the first 160 participants of the ongoing ImmuneRACE study, and over 950 subjects contributed by 6 global collaborators. The sample metadata nearly always contained a de-identified subject ID, COVID-19 status, age in years and sex. HLA class I and class II types, where available, came from metadata supplied by the sample provider rather than from assay-based typing. Results and caveats for the whole study, not just this receptor: How much clinical and demographic metadata was included differed by source and by participant, and the metadata was provided uncurated.

V lost 4 bases and J lost 1 base; the stretch between them is 14 bases long. From its cysteine to its phenylalanine, the CDR3 spans 16 amino acids. Left in the record is the CDR3 DNA by itself, 48 bases read in frame from the first base. Sequences SGHRS (CDR1) and YFSETQ (CDR2) are obtained from the germline V gene. As concerns this clone: No antigen is known for it. Nothing much larger sits one base from this clone, and base qualities are not available.

The immunoSEQ Assay, a bias-controlled multiplex PCR, was used to amplify TCRbeta CDR3 regions from genomic DNA. The authors processed their data as follows. Within the assay, amplification of reference gene primers was used to estimate how many nucleated cells each sample contained. To quantify the absolute abundance of each unique TCRbeta CDR3 rearrangement, sequence reads were collapsed and filtered. For each sample, productive Simpson clonality was calculated by taking the square root of Simpson's diversity index across productive rearrangements. In TCRdb, the immuneACCESS table is reduced to in-frame sequences with V and J assigned. These tables do not hold every clone; where another copy was compared, an unresolved V gene accounts for under half, and the others remain unexplained. V, J and clone size were drawn from that table, and D and trimming were deduced from the DNA. The sample table records about 320,000 clones; around 85% of these occur just once. The ten largest clones add up to roughly 7.8% of the sample.

The collaborating institutions used their own protocols to collect whole blood in K2EDTA tubes. For TCRbeta analysis, collaborators shipped samples in one of three forms: frozen whole blood, isolated PBMCs, or DNA extracted from either of those sample types. Material for sequencing was peripheral blood. The origin of this receptor is a human donor in a cohort sampled during active COVID-19. The chain is made from TRBV5-1 and TRBJ1-4, with the D gene call left open. The nucleotide sequence is TGCGCCAGCAGCAGGGTCGGGATCCAAACTAATGAAAAACTGTTTTTT. This gives the protein CASSRVGIQTNEKLFF.